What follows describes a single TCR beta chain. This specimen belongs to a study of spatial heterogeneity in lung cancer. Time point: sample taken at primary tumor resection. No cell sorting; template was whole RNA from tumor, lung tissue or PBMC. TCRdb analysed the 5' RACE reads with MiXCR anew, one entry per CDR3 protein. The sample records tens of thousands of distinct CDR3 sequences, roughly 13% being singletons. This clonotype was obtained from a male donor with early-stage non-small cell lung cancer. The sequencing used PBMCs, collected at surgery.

The CDR3 DNA is TGCGCCAGCACGCCCGGACAGGTCACCGGGGAGCTGTTTTTT. It yields the protein CASTPGQVTGELFF. The chain employs TRBV5-1 and TRBJ2-2, with 7 bases matching TRBD1. The CDR3 extends over 14 amino acids. Germline lookup yields CDR1 SGHRS and CDR2 YFSETQ. Trimming took 6 bases from V and 4 from J; bases not matched to a gene: 6.